The T cell receptor beta chain under discussion was sequenced for a study of identical twins. Template switching created a universal primer site, and the cDNA included unique molecular identifiers. TCRdb re-called the 5' RACE reads with MiXCR, one entry per CDR3 protein. The sample lists roughly 290,000 distinct CDR3 sequences, roughly 10% occurring once. Study-wide results and caveats: With monozygotic twins, out-of-frame TCR alpha sharing exceeded what models estimated. Without tracking the same donors, conclusions rested on cross-sectional statistical analysis. Whereas memory repertoires showed no such difference, abundant cord blood beta clonotypes carried fewer insertions.

On this clonotype: As yet, its antigen is unknown.

Germline values: CDR1 LNHDA, CDR2 SQIVND (reference sequence). V lost 3 bases to trimming and J lost 11 bases; unmatched junction nucleotides: 6. The length of the CDR3 is 12 residues. This sample was also put to use in a study of yellow fever vaccine responses in identical twins.

Material: CD8+ T cells sorted from blood. The sequence was obtained from a woman under 30 in good health. The chain combines TRBV19 with TRBJ1-1; TRBD1 aligns across 7 bases. The CDR3, as DNA: TGTGCCAGTAGTATGGACAGGACCGGCGCTTTCTTT. Protein: CASSMDRTGAFF.